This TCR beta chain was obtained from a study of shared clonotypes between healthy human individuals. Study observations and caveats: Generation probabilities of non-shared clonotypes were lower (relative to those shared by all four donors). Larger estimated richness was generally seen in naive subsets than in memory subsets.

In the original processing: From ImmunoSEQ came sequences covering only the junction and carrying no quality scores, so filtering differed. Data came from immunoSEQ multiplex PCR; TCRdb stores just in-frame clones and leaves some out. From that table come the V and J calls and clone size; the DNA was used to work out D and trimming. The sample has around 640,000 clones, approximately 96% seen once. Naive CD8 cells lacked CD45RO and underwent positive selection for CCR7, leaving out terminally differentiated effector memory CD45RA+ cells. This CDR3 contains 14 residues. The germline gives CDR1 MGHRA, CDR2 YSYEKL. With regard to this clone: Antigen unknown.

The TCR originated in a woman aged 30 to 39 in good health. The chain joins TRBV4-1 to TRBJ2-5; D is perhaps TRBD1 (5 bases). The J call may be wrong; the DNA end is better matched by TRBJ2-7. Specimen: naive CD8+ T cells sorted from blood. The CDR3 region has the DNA TGCGCCAGCAGCCAAGACAGGGCTTCCTACGAGCAGTACTTC. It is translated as CASSQDRASYEQYF.